Below are 30 T cell receptor beta chains sequenced from a single sample in a study of blood T cells in healthy people across ages. A second PCR, run for about 7 to 11 cycles, used a sample-barcoded 5' primer plus a J-beta primer mix. TCRdb reprocessed the 5' RACE reads via MiXCR and lists one record per CDR3 protein. The data show hundreds of thousands of distinct CDR3 sequences, with 35% to 45% seen just once and 20% to 25% held by the top ten. The sample consisted of blood. These receptors all stem from a woman aged 55-69 years in good health.

With regard to this clonotype: The junction departs from the called germline gene at one end, perhaps through a read error. V gene TRBV3-1 combines with J gene TRBJ1-1; no definite D call. The germline V gene encodes CDR1 LGHDT and CDR2 YNNKEL (reference sequence). The CDR3 is 15 amino acids. The CDR3 spells CAGSQAQSVNTEAFF. The DNA of the CDR3 is TGTGCCGGCAGCCAAGCCCAGTCCGTGAACACTGAAGCTTTCTTT.

This clonotype was observed a single time. J is TRBJ1-2 and V is TRBV2, with 8 bases aligning to TRBD1. The CDR3 runs 13 residues. Germline V gives CDR1 SNHLY, CDR2 FYNNEI. The trim removed 7 bases at V and 3 bases at J, leaving 4 bases unmatched. The CDR3 reads CASTGQGDYGYTF. CDR3 DNA sequence: TGTGCCAGCACCGGACAGGGAGACTATGGCTACACCTTC. Drawing the rest from reference TRBV2 and TRBJ1-2, the complete variable domain is EPEVTQTPSHQVTQMGQEVILRCVPISNHLYFYWYRQILGQKVEFLVSFYNNEISEKSEIFDDQFSVERPDGSNFTLKIRSTKLEDSAMYFCASTGQGDYGYTFGSGTRLTVV.

The chain is built from TRBV7-9 and TRBJ2-5, with D unresolved. The germline gives CDR1 SEHNR, CDR2 FQNEAQ (reference sequence). This CDR3 has 14 residues. V was trimmed by 5 bases and J by 11 bases, leaving 21 bases between them. The CDR3 region is CASSPPGTEREQYF. The CDR3 DNA sequence: TGTGCCAGCAGCCCCCCAGGAACCGAAAGAGAGCAGTACTTC.

The rearrangement joins TRBV7-8 to TRBJ2-4; D remains unclear. V gave up 1 base and J gave up 4 bases, with 11 bases separating them. Germline CDR1 is SGHVS and CDR2 is FQNEAQ. There are 15 residues in the CDR3. The CDR3: CASSLGSVSKNIQYF. Here the CDR3 DNA reads TGTGCCAGCAGCTTAGGGTCAGTGTCGAAAAACATTCAGTACTTC.

This clonotype was detected a few times. The chain is built from TRBV7-9 and TRBJ2-1, with TRBD2 identical over 9 bases. The CDR3 totals 17 residues. Germline V gene sequence: CDR1 SEHNR, CDR2 FQNEAQ (reference sequence). J lost 3 bases, V lost 2 bases, and 8 bases had no gene match. CDR3 nucleotide sequence: TGTGCCAGCAGCTTAACAGGGGTAGCGGGAGTCTACAATGAGCAGTTCTTC. As protein: CASSLTGVAGVYNEQFF.

V is TRBV20-1 and J is TRBJ2-1; maybe TRBD2 (6 bases). The CDR3 is 18 amino acids. The germline V gene has CDR1 DFQATT and CDR2 SNEGSKA (reference sequence). The V end was cut by 3 bases, the J end by 1 base, with 22 bases between. For the CDR3, the DNA is TGCAGTGCTAGCGAGATGAGACCAATTAGCGGATCCTACAATGAGCAGTTCTTC. This gives the protein CSASEMRPISGSYNEQFF.

Details on this clonotype: Germline is not matched at one junction end, which may reflect a read error. The chain has TRBV7-7 and TRBJ2-7; no clear D gene. CDR1 and CDR2 from the germline V gene are SSHAT and FNYEAQ (reference sequence). This CDR3 comprises 14 residues. CDR3 amino acids: CASSPIEVGHEQYF. Here the CDR3 DNA reads TGTGCTAGCAGCCCCATTGAGGTCGGCCACGAGCAGTACTTC. The whole variable domain, remainder taken from reference TRBV7-7 and TRBJ2-7, is GAGVSQSPRYKVTKRGQDVTLRCDPISSHATLYWYQQALGQGPEFLTYFNYEAQPDKSGLPSDRFSAERPEGSISTLTIQRTEQRDSAMYRCASSPIEVGHEQYFGPGTRLTVT.

This rearrangement joins TRBV7-6 to TRBJ1-1, with TRBD1 matching over 11 bases. The CDR3 totals 15 residues. Germline assignment: CDR1 SGHVS and CDR2 FNYEAQ. V was pared by 5 bases and J by 7 bases, with 9 bases of the junction left unmatched. In nucleotides, the CDR3 is TGTGCCAGCAGCCCAATGGACAGGGGGCAGGGTGAAGCTTTCTTT. As protein: CASSPMDRGQGEAFF.

About this clonotype itself: A much larger clone sits a single nucleotide away, making a read error possible. The chain combines TRBV29-1 with TRBJ2-3, with a weak D call TRBD1 (6 bases). The CDR3 has 14 amino acids. Germline V gene sequence: CDR1 SQVTM, CDR2 ANQGSEA. V was clipped by 5 bases and J by 4 bases, with 16 bases between them. The CDR3 sequence is CSVWIEDRPDTQYF. CDR3 DNA: TGCAGCGTTTGGATTGAGGACAGACCAGATACGCAGTATTTT.

This clonotype occurred once. CDR3 in amino acids: CNAGWDEKLFF. The CDR3 nucleotides read TGCAACGCGGGGTGGGATGAAAAACTGTTTTTT. The genes are TRBV29-1 and TRBJ1-4; D ambiguous. CDR3 size: 11 residues. Germline values: CDR1 SQVTM, CDR2 ANQGSEA. Full variable domain (missing parts from reference TRBV29-1 and TRBJ1-4): SAVISQKPSRDICQRGTSLTIQCQVDSQVTMMFWYRQQPGQSLTLIATANQGSEATYESGFVIDKFPISRPNLTFSTLTVSNMSPEDSSIYLCNAGWDEKLFFGSGTQLSVL.

This chain connects TRBV29-1 to TRBJ2-4; 8 nucleotides align to TRBD1. CDR1 is SQVTM and CDR2 is ANQGSEA in the germline V gene. Trimming removed 6 bases from V and 2 bases from J; junction bases left unmatched: 3. This CDR3 is 13 amino acids long. The CDR3 bases are TGCAGCGTCGGGGACAGGACCAAAAACATTCAGTACTTC. Protein product: CSVGDRTKNIQYF. The full variable domain, completed using reference TRBV29-1 and TRBJ2-4, is SAVISQKPSRDICQRGTSLTIQCQVDSQVTMMFWYRQQPGQSLTLIATANQGSEATYESGFVIDKFPISRPNLTFSTLTVSNMSPEDSSIYLCSVGDRTKNIQYFGAGTRLSVL.

This clonotype was observed a few times. J is TRBJ2-5 and V is TRBV12-3 or TRBV12-4; D is unclear. This CDR3 spans 13 amino acids. The germline V and J ends were trimmed by 6 bases and 4 bases, with 12 bases remaining between them. As DNA, the CDR3 is TGTGCCAGCAGCAGGATAGGCGGAGAGACCCAGTACTTC. Translation: CASSRIGGETQYF.

The chain joins TRBV6-2 or TRBV6-3 to TRBJ2-1; D is unclear. This CDR3 has 14 residues. In germline, CDR1 is MNHEY, CDR2 SVGEGT. Trimming took off 10 bases at V and 6 bases at J, with 19 bases between the two ends. The CDR3 DNA reads TGTGCCACGTCCCGATCCCGGATGAGCAATGAGCAGTTCTTC. Encoded protein: CATSRSRMSNEQFF.

This rearrangement joins TRBV20-1 to TRBJ2-3; TRBD2 aligns across 13 bases. CDR1 and CDR2 (germline): DFQATT, SNEGSKA (reference sequence). The CDR3 has 17 residues. Germline trimming cut 7 bases from V and 3 bases from J; bases unmatched to any gene: 13. Here the CDR3 DNA reads TGCAGTGTTAGGGTGGGGGGACTAGCGGGACGGACAGATACGCAGTATTTT. It translates to CSVRVGGLAGRTDTQYF.

This chain joins TRBV28 and TRBJ2-3; either TRBD1 or TRBD2 may fit D (5 bases each). Trimming removed 1 base from V and 4 bases from J, with 9 bases in between. The CDR3 sequence is 14 residues long. Looked up from germline, CDR1 is MDHEN and CDR2 is SYDVKM. In nucleotides, the CDR3 is TGTGCCAGCAGTTTATCCCTGGGGGCAGATACGCAGTATTTT. It encodes CASSLSLGADTQYF.

A few counts support this clonotype. CDR3 sequence (DNA): TGCAGTGCTACGACTAGCGGGAGACGCGGCCGGACAGATACGCAGTATTTT. Translation gives CSATTSGRRGRTDTQYF. The V gene is TRBV20-1, the J gene TRBJ2-3, with 12 bases aligning to TRBD2. Germline values: CDR1 DFQATT, CDR2 SNEGSKA (reference sequence). V was pared by 4 bases and J by 3 bases, with 11 bases of the junction left unmatched. CDR3 length: 17 amino acids.

The chain uses TRBV27 and TRBJ2-7; D might be TRBD1 (6 bases). Germline values: CDR1 MNHEY, CDR2 SMNVEV (reference sequence). V was cut by 5 bases and J by 0 bases, with 8 bases left in between. CDR3 size: 13 residues. CDR3 bases: TGTGCCAGCAGTGGGGACATCTCCTACGAGCAGTACTTC. Encoded protein: CASSGDISYEQYF.

This clonotype was counted at least ten times. The chain joins TRBV7-2 to TRBJ2-7, with D unclear. Germline-derived CDR1 and CDR2 are SGHTA and FQGNSA. V lost 5 bases and J 0 bases, leaving 11 bases between the germline ends. This CDR3 spans 14 amino acids. CDR3 nucleotide sequence: TGTGCCAGCAGCATCACTATTAGCTCCTACGAGCAGTACTTC. The encoded protein is CASSITISSYEQYF.

This clonotype was counted a few times. This rearrangement joins TRBV5-8 to TRBJ2-1, with TRBD2 as a possible D gene (5 bases). The CDR3 runs to 12 residues. With 3 bases removed from V and 9 bases from J, the gap between germline ends came to 10 bases. Per germline, CDR1 SGHTS and CDR2 YDEGEE. Here the CDR3 DNA reads TGTGCCAGCAGCTCTAGCTTTTCTGAGCAGTTCTTC. Its protein product is CASSSSFSEQFF.

The V call is TRBV3-1, the J call TRBJ2-1, with D perhaps TRBD1 (6 bases). The CDR3 has 15 amino acids. The V gene's germline CDR1 is LGHDT and CDR2 YNNKEL (reference sequence). Trimming removed 4 bases at V and 0 bases at J, with 10 bases between. CDR3 loop: CASSPGQYSYNEQFF. Written as DNA, the CDR3 is TGTGCCAGCAGCCCAGGACAGTACTCCTACAATGAGCAGTTCTTC.

This clonotype was seen a handful of times. The CDR3 sequence: CASSQLGADSPLHF. The CDR3 DNA follows: TGTGCCAGCAGCCAATTGGGGGCTGATTCACCCCTCCACTTT. The rearrangement joins TRBV3-1 to TRBJ1-6, with a weak D call TRBD1 (6 bases). V was pared by 2 bases and J by 8 bases, with 10 bases between. CDR3 size: 14 residues. Germline V CDR1 and CDR2: LGHDT, YNNKEL (reference sequence).

The gene calls are TRBV12-3 or TRBV12-4 and TRBJ1-4; weak D call: TRBD1 (5 bases). V lost 5 bases to trimming and J lost 10 bases, with 17 bases between them. The CDR3 runs 14 residues. The CDR3 DNA reads TGTGCCAGCAGTGTCGGGACTTCGGACGGAAAACTGTTTTTT. Its translation: CASSVGTSDGKLFF.

The table lists this clonotype with a few counts. The CDR3 loop is CASSEGRASGGTDTQYF. The CDR3 bases are TGTGCCAGCAGCGAGGGACGGGCTAGCGGGGGGACAGATACGCAGTATTTT. The chain combines TRBV9 with TRBJ2-3; 11 bases fit TRBD2. The V gene end was trimmed by 3 bases and the J gene end by 3 bases; junction bases not matched to a gene: 9. Germline-derived CDR1 and CDR2 are SGDLS and YYNGEE. This CDR3 has 17 amino acids.

The rearrangement links TRBV15 to TRBJ1-5; D unresolved. V was cut by 2 bases and J by 3 bases, with 8 bases left in between. The CDR3 is 14 amino acids. Germline CDR1 is LNHNV and CDR2 is YYDKDF (reference sequence). The CDR3 DNA sequence: TGTGCCACCAGCAGAACACTTGCCAATCAGCCCCAGCATTTT. It is translated as CATSRTLANQPQHF. The whole variable domain, remainder taken from reference TRBV15 and TRBJ1-5, is DAMVIQNPRYQVTQFGKPVTLSCSQTLNHNVMYWYQQKSSQAPKLLFHYYDKDFNNEADTPDNFQSRRPNTSFCFLDIRSPGLGDTAMYLCATSRTLANQPQHFGDGTRLSIL.

The V and J genes are TRBV29-1 and TRBJ1-1; D may be TRBD1 (6 bases). The length of the CDR3 is 14 residues. Trimming shortened V by 6 bases and J by 7 bases, and 21 bases separated the two germline ends. Germline lookup yields CDR1 SQVTM and CDR2 ANQGSEA. The CDR3 reads CSVDLIGLGGEAFF. The CDR3 DNA reads TGCAGCGTCGATTTGATCGGGTTAGGGGGTGAAGCTTTCTTT.

This sequence joins TRBV14 and TRBJ1-2; no firm D call. Germline CDR1 reads SGHDN; CDR2 reads FVKESK. CDR3 length: 14 amino acids. V was shortened by 4 bases and J by 3 bases, with 12 bases between the two germline ends. The CDR3 DNA is TGTGCCAGCAGCCGCAGCAAGGAGGACTATGGCTACACCTTC. Residues: CASSRSKEDYGYTF. Supplemented by reference TRBV14 and TRBJ1-2, the full variable domain reads EAGVTQFPSHSVIEKGQTVTLRCDPISGHDNLYWYRRVMGKEIKFLLHFVKESKQDESGMPNNRFLAERTGGTYSTLKVQPAELEDSGVYFCASSRSKEDYGYTFGSGTRLTVV.

CDR3 protein: CASSLSTSGSPDTQYF. The CDR3, as DNA: TGTGCCAGCAGTTTATCGACTAGCGGGAGCCCAGATACGCAGTATTTT. The gene calls are TRBV28 and TRBJ2-3, with 12 positions matching TRBD2. The CDR3 runs 16 residues. Germline values: CDR1 MDHEN, CDR2 SYDVKM. Trimming took 1 base from V and 4 from J; bases not matched to a gene: 3.

DNA for the CDR3: TGCAGTGCTAGACGCCAGGCCCTCTATGAGCAGTACTTC. Encoded protein: CSARRQALYEQYF. V gene TRBV20-1 combines with J gene TRBJ2-5; no definite D call. The CDR3 runs 13 residues. Per germline, CDR1 DFQATT and CDR2 SNEGSKA (reference sequence). V was trimmed by 2 bases and J by 11 bases, leaving 18 bases between them.

V is TRBV29-1 and J is TRBJ2-4; D is unresolved. Germline CDR1 SQVTM, CDR2 ANQGSEA. V lost 1 base and J 0 bases, leaving 4 bases between the germline ends. The CDR3 is made up of 13 amino acids. The CDR3: CSVEGEAKNIQYF. The CDR3 DNA reads as TGCAGCGTTGAAGGGGAAGCCAAAAACATTCAGTACTTC.

The CDR3: CASSDTVGEQFF. CDR3 bases: TGTGCCAGCAGTGATACTGTAGGGGAGCAGTTCTTC. This chain links TRBV9 with TRBJ2-1, with D uncertain. Trimming pared 5 bases from V and 10 bases from J, leaving 13 bases between. The CDR3 contains 12 residues. Germline CDR1 reads SGDLS; CDR2 reads YYNGEE.